These T cell receptor beta chains were read from a single sample in a study of a mutant IDH1 vaccine in newly diagnosed glioma. These receptors' targets are unknown. Assay: immunoSEQ multiplex PCR; the TCRdb copy retains only in-frame clones and omits some. The sample carries 30,000 to 35,000 clones, roughly 54% recorded once. Sequencing used PBMCs, obtained from a glioma patient whose treatment included an IDH1 peptide vaccine. These receptors came from a woman in her late teens or twenties with glioma. Each CDR3 is given with its conserved first and last residue. The size field is filled for only some rows; it gives once, few, many or a size class.

CDR3 length,clone size,V gene,J gene,CDR3 protein
11,.,TRBV2,TRBJ1-2,CASGDSYGYTF
17,.,TRBV28,TRBJ1-2,CASSFPPGTGEIHGYTF
13,few,TRBV5-8,TRBJ1-2,CASSLHLGSGYTF
15,.,TRBV6-5,TRBJ2-2,CASSPQTANTGELFF
15,once,TRBV18,TRBJ1-1,CASSPGQTMNTEAFF
14,.,TRBV2,TRBJ2-5,CASSQWTAVETQYF
18,.,TRBV25-1,TRBJ2-7,CASSSETGGGWTPYEQYF
13,.,TRBV15,TRBJ1-5,CATRDRGGQPQHF
15,.,TRBV18,TRBJ2-7,CASSGTGKDSYEQYF
16,.,TRBV7-9,TRBJ1-5,CASSRTGTGDNQPQHF
16,.,TRBV19,TRBJ1-3,CASSSRQGNSGNTIYF
18,.,TRBV5-5,TRBJ2-1,CASSLSSRGGVSYNEQFF
13,.,TRBV18,TRBJ2-7,CASSLRQGYEQYF
14,.,TRBV19,TRBJ1-5,CASSIVGSNQPQHF
14,few,TRBV30,TRBJ2-5,CAWKRLLAQETQYF
15,.,TRBV6-4,TRBJ2-3,CASSGTGGPGDTQYF
14,.,TRBV18,TRBJ2-5,CASSLGMGAQTQYF
15,.,TRBV7-9,TRBJ1-1,CASSSRDRADTEAFF
16,few,TRBV7-6,TRBJ2-5,CASSLEGLGLEETQYF
17,.,TRBV25-1,TRBJ1-4,CASSEGTGINTNEKLFF
15,few,TRBV7-2,TRBJ2-5,CASSLGNGFQETQYF
12,.,TRBV6-1,TRBJ1-6,CASSPRGSALHF
16,once,TRBV7-2,TRBJ2-5,CASSLDRQSHQETQYF
15,.,TRBV10-3,TRBJ2-5,CATSEGAGDQETQYF
14,.,TRBV9,TRBJ1-4,CASSPRTGFEKLFF
17,.,TRBV5-8,TRBJ2-6,CASSGGDRVSGANVLTF
13,.,TRBV5-1,TRBJ2-3,CASKDRDTDTQYF
16,.,TRBV5-6,TRBJ1-1,CASSAGSLTPNTEAFF
17,few,TRBV7-2,TRBJ2-1,CASSLALLAGGHNEQFF
15,.,TRBV5-1,TRBJ2-1,CASSLSLASSDEQFF
14,.,TRBV27,TRBJ2-7,CASSPTSQTYEQYF
12,.,TRBV7-8,TRBJ2-7,CASSPGLLEQYF
20,few,TRBV4-3,TRBJ2-3,CASSQDLLAGAPPQGDTQYF
14,.,TRBV7-2,TRBJ2-1,CAAPTTSGKNEQFF
14,.,TRBV6-1,TRBJ1-5,CASSDRGEGQPQHF
12,.,TRBV5-4,TRBJ1-2,CASRDRGPGYTF
16,.,TRBV7-9,TRBJ2-5,CASSSLAGGFQETQYF
14,.,TRBV19,TRBJ2-7,CATSQGNIPYEQYF
15,.,TRBV10-3,TRBJ2-3,CAIRQQDTRADTQYF
14,.,TRBV2,TRBJ1-3,CASSDGQRRNTIYF
13,.,TRBV2,TRBJ1-1,CASSGRMNTEAFF
12,.,TRBV5-1,TRBJ2-5,CASSLGRETQYF
17,.,TRBV23-1,TRBJ2-4,CASSQSYITLAKNIQYF
14,.,TRBV19,TRBJ2-7,CATTGGTGRYEQYF
16,.,TRBV25-1,TRBJ2-5,CASSESRVAGFLTQYF
11,.,TRBV6-1,TRBJ2-1,CASRDSGGPFF
16,.,TRBV18,TRBJ2-7,CASSPLSGQYSYEQYF
13,.,TRBV11-3,TRBJ1-1,CASSSSGATEAFF
14,once,TRBV2,TRBJ2-6,CASLPKSGANVLTF
10,.,TRBV10-1,TRBJ1-2,CASSERGYTF
15,.,TRBV11-2,TRBJ1-4,CASSLDKRGNEKLFF
13,.,TRBV7-8,TRBJ2-7,CASSLFQGTEQYF
15,.,TRBV19,TRBJ1-2,CASSIGNLGNYGYTF